This T cell receptor (beta chain) was sequenced in a study of long-term antiretroviral therapy in people with HIV. General observations from the study: When set beside controls, HIV repertoires had CDR3 length ranges that were narrower. Diversity remained lower than transplant donor controls, even though it increased after ART.

Comments on this clone: The antigen remains unidentified.

They ran version v3.0 of the immunoSEQ assay at survey level. Some clones are missing from TCRdb's copy, which holds only in-frame ones; the method was immunoSEQ multiplex PCR. The sample has fewer than 35,000 clones; 75% to 85% are singletons. After removal of 4 bases from V and 6 bases from J, the junction contained 11 bases not matched to a gene. CDR3 length: 15 amino acids. The germline CDR1 and CDR2 sequences are SGDLS and YYNGEE. The gene calls are TRBV9 and TRBJ2-7; 9 bases line up with TRBD1. Sequencing was performed on unsorted PBMCs, taken 2.9 years after starting antiretroviral therapy. The clonotype originates from a man aged 50 or older with HIV. The CDR3 DNA reads as TGTGCCAGCAGCACCACCGGGACAGGGAAGTTCGAGCAGTACTTC. Its translation is CASSTTGTGKFEQYF.